The 3 T cell receptor beta chains listed next were all sequenced from one sample in a study of OX40 agonist ivuxolimab in advanced cancers. Repertoires were generated with immunoSEQ multiplex PCR, while TCRdb's copy carries only in-frame clones and drops some. Of 60,000 or so clones detected, 80% to 85% appear once; the ten largest clones hold roughly 4.4%. The material sequenced was CD4+ or CD8+ T cells sorted from blood, taken in a trial of the OX40 agonist ivuxolimab. These receptors all come from an adult with an advanced solid tumor such as melanoma, head and neck, liver or kidney cancer.

This chain uses TRBV9 with TRBJ1-1; D is unresolved. Trimming took 2 bases from V and 3 from J, leaving 11 bases between them. This CDR3 is built from 14 residues. Per germline, CDR1 SGDLS and CDR2 YYNGEE. The CDR3 coding sequence is TGTGCCAGCAGCGTCGGCCTCTGGGACACTGAAGCTTTCTTT. It translates to CASSVGLWDTEAFF.

V usage is TRBV10-3 and J usage is TRBJ2-7; 12 bases match TRBD2. The CDR3 has 15 residues. Germline CDR1 ENHRY, CDR2 SYGVKD. With 5 bases clipped from V and 2 bases from J, the junction kept 4 bases outside the gene matches. The CDR3 DNA sequence: TGTGCCATCAGTCCCCTAGCGGGAGGGGCCTACGAGCAGTACTTC. It translates to CAISPLAGGAYEQYF.

This clone was observed a handful of times. V and J are TRBV15 and TRBJ2-1; D is unresolved. Trimming cost V 1 base and J 8 bases, with 9 bases left between them. CDR3 length: 13 amino acids. Germline V lookup: CDR1 LNHNV, CDR2 YYDKDF (reference sequence). CDR3 region: CATSRGGRDEQFF. Here the CDR3 DNA reads TGTGCCACCAGCAGAGGAGGACGGGATGAGCAGTTCTTC.